The 28 T cell receptor beta chains given below trace back to one sample, sequenced in a study of cytomegalovirus exposure and HLA in healthy donors. It was with 60 Vbeta and 13 Jbeta primers that the PCR ran. TCRdb keeps only in-frame clones here, not all; method: immunoSEQ multiplex PCR. The sample contains approximately 160,000 clones, about four fifths of which appear only once. Sequenced sample: PBMCs. The receptors come from a male donor in good health and CMV-seronegative.

J is TRBJ1-5 and V is TRBV5-1, with 9 bases identical to TRBD1. The CDR3 totals 15 residues. CDR1 and CDR2 (germline): SGHRS, YFSETQ. Trimming removed 2 bases from V and 4 bases from J; junction bases left unmatched: 4. The CDR3 protein is CASSFGDRDNQPQHF. CDR3 DNA sequence: TGCGCCAGCAGCTTTGGGGACAGGGATAATCAGCCCCAGCATTTT.

This chain connects TRBV25-1 to TRBJ2-7; TRBD2 aligns across 11 bases. The CDR3 runs to 12 residues. Germline CDR1 is MGHDK and CDR2 is SYGVNS. With V trimmed by 8 bases and J by 9 bases, 6 bases remained unmatched. The CDR3 DNA is TGTGCCAGCGCTAGCGGGAGGTCCGCGCAGTACTTC. This encodes CASASGRSAQYF.

Only a few counts were recorded for this clone. This rearrangement joins TRBV7-3 to TRBJ2-1, with 7 bases identical to TRBD2. Trimming cost V 5 bases and J 6 bases; bases outside gene matches: 7. This CDR3 is built from 14 residues. Germline values: CDR1 SGHTA, CDR2 FQGTGA. The CDR3 region is CASSPAGLPNEQFF. Here the CDR3 DNA reads TGTGCCAGCAGCCCAGCGGGGCTCCCCAATGAGCAGTTCTTC.

This chain links TRBV7-3 with TRBJ2-2, with 10 bases lining up with TRBD2. The CDR3 contains 17 residues. Trimming at V came to 3 bases and at J to 1 base, leaving 5 bases not matched to a gene. From germline, CDR1 is SGHTA and CDR2 FQGTGA. The CDR3 protein is CASSLSRTSGNTGELFF. CDR3 nucleotide sequence: TGTGCCAGCAGCTTGTCTCGGACTAGCGGGAACACCGGGGAGCTGTTTTTT. The full variable domain, in which reference TRBV7-3 and TRBJ2-2 provide the parts outside the CDR3, is GAGVSQTPSNKVTEKGKYVELRCDPISGHTALYWYRQSLGQGPEFLIYFQGTGAADDSGLPNDRFFAVRPEGSVSTLKIQRTERGDSAVYLCASSLSRTSGNTGELFFGEGSRLTVL.

The gene calls are TRBV6-5 and TRBJ1-2, with D tentatively TRBD1 (6 bases). The CDR3 length is 14 residues. Germline V gene data show CDR1 as MNHEY and CDR2 as SVGAGI. Trimming cost V 5 bases and J 5 bases, with 15 bases left between them. Here the CDR3 DNA reads TGTGCCAGCAGTCGGGACACCGCGGCGTATGGCTACACCTTC. Translation: CASSRDTAAYGYTF.

V and J are TRBV4-1 and TRBJ1-2; D perhaps matches TRBD1 (6 bases). Germline CDR1 reads MGHRA; CDR2 reads YSYEKL. V was cut by 0 bases and J by 4 bases, with 15 bases left in between. This CDR3 spans 16 amino acids. The DNA for the CDR3 is TGCGCCAGCAGCCAAGACAGGCAGGGGCGGATCTATGGCTACACCTTC. Translated: CASSQDRQGRIYGYTF.

This clone occurred a few times. CDR3 coding DNA: TGTGCCACCCAGTTGATCTCTGGAAACACCATATATTTT. It yields the protein CATQLISGNTIYF. This chain uses TRBV28 with TRBJ1-3; D is unresolved. The CDR3 extends over 13 amino acids. The V gene lost 10 bases and the J gene lost 0 bases, with 10 bases spanning the gap. Per germline, CDR1 MDHEN and CDR2 SYDVKM. The full variable domain, its missing parts supplied by reference TRBV28 and TRBJ1-3, is DVKVTQSSRYLVKRTGEKVFLECVQDMDHENMFWYRQDPGLGLRLIYFSYDVKMKEKGDIPEGYSVSREKKERFSLILESASTNQTSMYLCATQLISGNTIYFGEGSWLTVV.

The genes are TRBV5-6 and TRBJ2-2; 7 positions agree with TRBD1. The J segment lost 1 base and the V segment lost 2 bases, leaving 5 bases of the junction unmatched. The CDR3 has 16 amino acids. Germline V lookup: CDR1 SGHDT, CDR2 YYEEEE. CDR3 sequence reads: CASSFGTVGNTGELFF. CDR3 bases: TGTGCCAGCAGCTTCGGGACAGTCGGGAACACCGGGGAGCTGTTTTTT.

The V call is TRBV21-1, the J call TRBJ2-2; the D call of TRBD1 is as the table states it, not checked on the DNA. TRBV21-1 is flagged as a pseudogene. The CDR3 extends over 20 amino acids. The CDR3 DNA reads TGTGCCAGCGTAAAGCCAGGGGAAGAACCATTCGATACGAACACCGGGGAGCTGTTTTTT. Translated, it gives CASVKPGEEPFDTNTGELFF.

The chain joins TRBV13 to TRBJ1-4; no reliable D call. CDR3 size: 18 residues. The germline gives CDR1 PRHDT, CDR2 FYEKMQ (reference sequence). Deletions cut 0 bases from V and 0 bases from J, with 14 bases between. The CDR3, as DNA: TGTGCCAGCAGCTTAGGGTCGGGAGGGTTAGCAACTAATGAAAAACTGTTTTTT. Translating gives CASSLGSGGLATNEKLFF.

The gene calls are TRBV7-2 and TRBJ2-1, with 8 bases that match TRBD2. This CDR3 spans 16 amino acids. V gave up 0 bases and J gave up 2 bases; unmatched junction bases: 3. Per germline, CDR1 SGHTA and CDR2 FQGNSA. The CDR3 coding sequence is TGTGCCAGCAGCTTAGCCAGCGGGAGCCCCTACAATGAGCAGTTCTTC. Encoded protein: CASSLASGSPYNEQFF. The full variable domain, with the rest looked up from reference TRBV7-2 and TRBJ2-1, is GAGVSQSPSNKVTEKGKDVELRCDPISGHTALYWYRQSLGQGLEFLIYFQGNSAPDKSGLPSDRFSAERTGGSVSTLTIQRTQQEDSAVYLCASSLASGSPYNEQFFGPGTRLTVL.

V gene TRBV5-1 combines with J gene TRBJ2-3; D is undetermined. The V gene's germline CDR1 is SGHRS and CDR2 YFSETQ. CDR3 size: 14 residues. The V and J ends lost 4 bases and 2 bases respectively, with 11 bases between them. CDR3 protein: CASSPGGPTDTQYF. CDR3 nucleotide sequence: TGCGCCAGCAGCCCCGGTGGTCCCACAGATACGCAGTATTTT.

This chain joins TRBV13 and TRBJ2-3, with TRBD1 matching over 9 bases. The germline CDR1 and CDR2 sequences are PRHDT and FYEKMQ (reference sequence). The CDR3 is 12 residues long. Unmatched junction bases numbered 2, after V lost 6 bases and J lost 7 bases. The DNA for the CDR3 is TGTGCCAGCAGACAGGGGGCGAATACGCAGTATTTT. It specifies CASRQGANTQYF.

V and J are TRBV9 and TRBJ1-5; D is possibly TRBD1 (5 bases). This CDR3 has 14 amino acids. Germline V gene sequence: CDR1 SGDLS, CDR2 YYNGEE. Trimming took 2 bases from V and 2 from J, leaving 8 bases between them. This CDR3 reads CASSVGGGNQPQHF. DNA of the CDR3: TGTGCCAGCAGCGTCGGGGGAGGCAATCAGCCCCAGCATTTT.

The rearrangement links TRBV27 to TRBJ2-7, with 9 bases fitting TRBD1. With 7 bases clipped from V and 3 bases from J, the junction kept 4 bases outside the gene matches. The V gene's germline CDR1 is MNHEY and CDR2 SMNVEV (reference sequence). This CDR3 is built from 13 residues. CDR3 sequence: CASKGQGFYEQYF. The CDR3 DNA reads as TGTGCCAGCAAGGGACAGGGTTTCTACGAGCAGTACTTC.

V and J are TRBV28 and TRBJ2-7; D is possibly TRBD2 (6 bases). This CDR3 has 13 residues. Trimming took off 9 bases at V and 0 bases at J, with 12 bases between the two ends. Germline V gives CDR1 MDHEN, CDR2 SYDVKM. The CDR3 sequence: CASSSAPSYEQYF. The CDR3 DNA sequence: TGTGCCAGTTCTAGCGCGCCCTCCTACGAGCAGTACTTC.

J is TRBJ2-7 and V is TRBV20-1; no clear D gene. This CDR3 is built from 10 residues. Trimming cost V 4 bases and J 4 bases, with 5 bases left between them. Germline V gene data show CDR1 as DFQATT and CDR2 as SNEGSKA (reference sequence). CDR3 sequence reads: CSAIQYEQYF. DNA for the CDR3: TGCAGTGCTATACAGTACGAGCAGTACTTC.

The J gene is TRBJ2-7, the V gene TRBV7-6; perhaps TRBD1 as D (6 bases). This CDR3 comprises 13 residues. Between the trimmed V and J ends, which lost 8 bases and 2 bases, there was a span of 13 bases. Germline V gene data show CDR1 as SGHVS and CDR2 as FNYEAQ. The CDR3 reads CASSGVLTYEQYF. The CDR3 nucleotides are TGTGCCAGCTCAGGGGTTTTAACCTACGAGCAGTACTTC.

The chain is built from TRBV2 and TRBJ2-1; possibly TRBD2 for D (6 bases). Trimming cost V 4 bases and J 7 bases, with 14 bases left between them. Germline CDR1 is SNHLY and CDR2 is FYNNEI. This CDR3 contains 14 residues. The CDR3: CASSAQGLRNEQFF. The CDR3 nucleotides are TGTGCCAGCAGTGCCCAGGGACTCCGAAATGAGCAGTTCTTC.

This clone was found a few times. The chain links TRBV28 to TRBJ2-7, with 12 bases that match TRBD2. With 6 bases clipped from V and 7 bases from J, the junction kept 13 bases outside the gene matches. Germline CDR1 MDHEN, CDR2 SYDVKM. This CDR3 comprises 16 residues. The CDR3 region has the DNA TGTGCCAGCAGCCCAACTAGCGGGAGGTTGACGCGGGAGCAGTACTTC. This translates into CASSPTSGRLTREQYF.

The genes are TRBV2 and TRBJ1-2; D ambiguous. The V gene lost 3 bases and the J gene lost 0 bases, with 8 bases spanning the gap. Germline assignment: CDR1 SNHLY and CDR2 FYNNEI. The CDR3 is made up of 14 amino acids. The CDR3 DNA follows: TGTGCCAGCAGTGATGTTGTAACTAACTATGGCTACACCTTC. It translates to CASSDVVTNYGYTF. Full variable domain (missing parts from reference TRBV2 and TRBJ1-2): EPEVTQTPSHQVTQMGQEVILRCVPISNHLYFYWYRQILGQKVEFLVSFYNNEISEKSEIFDDQFSVERPDGSNFTLKIRSTKLEDSAMYFCASSDVVTNYGYTFGSGTRLTVV.

The rearrangement links TRBV7-9 to TRBJ2-2; TRBD1 matches 8 bases. The germline V gene has CDR1 SEHNR and CDR2 FQNEAQ (reference sequence). V trimming: 5 bases; J trimming: 4 bases; junction bases outside the gene matches: 3. The CDR3 sequence is 14 residues long. CDR3 residues: CASSGQGGTGELFF. DNA of the CDR3: TGTGCCAGCAGCGGACAGGGAGGCACCGGGGAGCTGTTTTTT.

The chain carries TRBV19 and TRBJ1-5; 8 bases align to TRBD1. This CDR3 contains 16 residues. V trimming: 7 bases; J trimming: 1 base; junction bases outside the gene matches: 9. CDR1 and CDR2 from the germline V gene are LNHDA and SQIVND (reference sequence). In DNA, the CDR3 is TGTGCCAGTAAACTAACCCGGGACAGGAGCAATCAGCCCCAGCATTTT. It translates to CASKLTRDRSNQPQHF.

This chain uses TRBV10-1 with TRBJ1-4; D remains ambiguous. CDR3 length: 14 residues. Germline CDR1 WNHNN, CDR2 SYGVQD (reference sequence). Trimming cost V 2 bases and J 4 bases, with 8 bases left between them. CDR3 amino acids: CASSEARNNEKLFF. The CDR3 nucleotides read TGCGCCAGCAGTGAGGCCAGGAATAATGAAAAACTGTTTTTT.

The chain has TRBV5-1 and TRBJ1-2; TRBD1 matches 9 bases. V was pared by 5 bases and J by 3 bases, with 5 bases of the junction left unmatched. The germline gives CDR1 SGHRS, CDR2 YFSETQ. The length of the CDR3 is 14 residues. The CDR3 nucleotides read TGCGCCAGCAGTACGGGACAGGGCGACTATGGCTACACCTTC. It specifies CASSTGQGDYGYTF. Supplemented by reference TRBV5-1 and TRBJ1-2, the full variable domain reads KAGVTQTPRYLIKTRGQQVTLSCSPISGHRSVSWYQQTPGQGLQFLFEYFSETQRNKGNFPGRFSGRQFSNSRSEMNVSTLELGDSALYLCASSTGQGDYGYTFGSGTRLTVV.

V and J are TRBV20-1 and TRBJ2-7, with 7 bases that match TRBD2. The germline CDR1 and CDR2 sequences are DFQATT and SNEGSKA (reference sequence). This CDR3 has 11 amino acids. V was pared by 4 bases and J by 6 bases, with 3 bases of the junction left unmatched. CDR3 coding DNA: TGCAGTGCTAAGGCGGGAGTCGAGCAGTACTTC. The encoded protein is CSAKAGVEQYF.

V gene TRBV19 combines with J gene TRBJ2-3; D is unclear. Germline CDR1 LNHDA, CDR2 SQIVND (reference sequence). Trimming took off 1 base at V and 3 bases at J, with 8 bases between the two ends. The CDR3 has 14 residues. CDR3 protein: CASSIGAPTDTQYF. CDR3 bases: TGTGCCAGTAGTATAGGAGCGCCGACAGATACGCAGTATTTT.

The chain has TRBV28 and TRBJ1-5; D is unresolved. There are 14 residues in the CDR3. V was shortened by 7 bases and J by 6 bases, with 16 bases between the two germline ends. Germline-derived CDR1 and CDR2 are MDHEN and SYDVKM. CDR3 sequence: CASMHGGSSQPQHF. The CDR3 nucleotides read TGTGCCAGCATGCATGGAGGGAGTAGTCAGCCCCAGCATTTT.